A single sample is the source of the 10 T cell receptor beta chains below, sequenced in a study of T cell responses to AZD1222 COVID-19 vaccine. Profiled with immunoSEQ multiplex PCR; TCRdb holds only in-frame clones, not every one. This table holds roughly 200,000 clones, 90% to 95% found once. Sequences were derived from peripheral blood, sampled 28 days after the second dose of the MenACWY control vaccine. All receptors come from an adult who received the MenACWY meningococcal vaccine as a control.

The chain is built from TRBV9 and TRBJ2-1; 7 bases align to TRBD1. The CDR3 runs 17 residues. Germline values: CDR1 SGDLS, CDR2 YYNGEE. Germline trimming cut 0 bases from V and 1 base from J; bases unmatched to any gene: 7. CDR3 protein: CASSVGFGTASYNEQFF. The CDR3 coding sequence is TGTGCCAGCAGCGTAGGATTTGGGACAGCTTCCTACAATGAGCAGTTCTTC.

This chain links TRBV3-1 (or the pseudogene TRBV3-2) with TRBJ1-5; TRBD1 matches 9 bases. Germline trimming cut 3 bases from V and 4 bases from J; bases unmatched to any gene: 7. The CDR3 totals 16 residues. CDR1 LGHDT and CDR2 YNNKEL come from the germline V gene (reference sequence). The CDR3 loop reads CASSHSGQGGNQPQHF. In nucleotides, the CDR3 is TGTGCCAGCAGCCACTCGGGACAGGGAGGTAATCAGCCCCAGCATTTT.

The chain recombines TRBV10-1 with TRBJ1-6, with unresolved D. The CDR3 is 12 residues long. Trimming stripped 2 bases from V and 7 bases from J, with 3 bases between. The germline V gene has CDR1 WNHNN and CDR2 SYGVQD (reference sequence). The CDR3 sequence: CASSEMNSPLHF. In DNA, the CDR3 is TGCGCCAGCAGTGAGATGAATTCACCCCTCCACTTT.

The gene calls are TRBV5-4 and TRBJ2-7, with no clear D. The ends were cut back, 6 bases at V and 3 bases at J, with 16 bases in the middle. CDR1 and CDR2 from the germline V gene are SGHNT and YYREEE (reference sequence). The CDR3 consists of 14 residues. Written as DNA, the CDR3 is TGTGCCAGCACCCCCGGAACAGACTTCTACGAGCAGTACTTC. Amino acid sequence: CASTPGTDFYEQYF.

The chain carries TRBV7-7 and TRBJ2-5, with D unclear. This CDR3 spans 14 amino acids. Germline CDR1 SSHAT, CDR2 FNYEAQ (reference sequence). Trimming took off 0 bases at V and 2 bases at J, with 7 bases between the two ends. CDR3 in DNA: TGTGCCAGCAGCTTAGCAGGGTCACAAGAGACCCAGTACTTC. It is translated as CASSLAGSQETQYF.

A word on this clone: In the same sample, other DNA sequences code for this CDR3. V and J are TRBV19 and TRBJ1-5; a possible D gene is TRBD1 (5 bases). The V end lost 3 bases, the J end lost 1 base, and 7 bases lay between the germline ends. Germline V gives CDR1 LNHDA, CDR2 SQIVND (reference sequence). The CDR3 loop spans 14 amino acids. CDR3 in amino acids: CASSIRGSNQPQHF. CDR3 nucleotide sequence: TGTGCCAGTAGTATCCGGGGGAGCAATCAGCCCCAGCATTTT.

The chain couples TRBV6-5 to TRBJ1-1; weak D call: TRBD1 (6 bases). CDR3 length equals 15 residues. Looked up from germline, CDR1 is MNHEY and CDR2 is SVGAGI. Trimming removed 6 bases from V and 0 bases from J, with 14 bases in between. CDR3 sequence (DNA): TGTGCCAGCAGGCGCTCCGGGACACTGAACACTGAAGCTTTCTTT. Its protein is CASRRSGTLNTEAFF.

The CDR3, as DNA: TGCGCCAGCAGCCACCCGGCAGGCACGAACCCCTATGGCTACACCTTC. It is translated as CASSHPAGTNPYGYTF. The gene calls are TRBV4-1 and TRBJ1-2; no definite D call. The CDR3 has 16 amino acids. Germline assignment: CDR1 MGHRA and CDR2 YSYEKL. V was trimmed by 3 bases and J by 4 bases, leaving 18 bases between them.

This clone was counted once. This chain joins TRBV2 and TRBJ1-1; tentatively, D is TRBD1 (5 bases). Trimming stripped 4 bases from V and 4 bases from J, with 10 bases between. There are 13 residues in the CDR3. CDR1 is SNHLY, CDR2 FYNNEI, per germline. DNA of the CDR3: TGTGCCAGCAGTGCTTCAAGGGGCACTGAAGCTTTCTTT. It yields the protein CASSASRGTEAFF. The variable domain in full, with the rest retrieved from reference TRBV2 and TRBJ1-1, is EPEVTQTPSHQVTQMGQEVILRCVPISNHLYFYWYRQILGQKVEFLVSFYNNEISEKSEIFDDQFSVERPDGSNFTLKIRSTKLEDSAMYFCASSASRGTEAFFGQGTRLTVV.

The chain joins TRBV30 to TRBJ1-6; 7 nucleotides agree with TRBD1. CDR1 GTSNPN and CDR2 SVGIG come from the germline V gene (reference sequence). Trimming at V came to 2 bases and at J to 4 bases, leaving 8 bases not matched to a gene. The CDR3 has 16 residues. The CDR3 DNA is TGTGCCTGGAGTTCCGCCGACAGGGAGTATAATTCACCCCTCCACTTT. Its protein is CAWSSADREYNSPLHF. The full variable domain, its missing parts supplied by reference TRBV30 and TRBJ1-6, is SQTIHQWPATLVQPVGSPLSLECTVEGTSNPNLYWYRQAAGRGLQLLFYSVGIGQISSEVPQNLSASRPQDRQFILSSKKLLLSDSGFYLCAWSSADREYNSPLHFGNGTRLTVT.